This record concerns one T cell receptor beta chain sequence. Relying on iRepertoire HTBI primers and Arm-PCR of CDR3 regions, the team built TCR beta libraries. MiXCR, run by TCRdb on the multiplex PCR reads, gives a single entry per CDR3 protein. Of about 450,000 distinct CDR3 sequences detected, roughly 15% appear once; the ten largest clones hold about 10%. The data originate from a study of regulatory T cells in long-lasting Graves disease. CDR3 length: 17 amino acids. Germline CDR1 DFQATT, CDR2 SNEGSKA (reference sequence). Trimming removed 1 base from V and 10 bases from J, with 26 bases in between. Time point denoted: newly diagnosed GD, antithyroid drugs for less than 3 months. Making the TCR library involved RNA that had been extracted from PBMCs. Roughly 10-milliliter peripheral blood samples went into EDTA tubes. Separately, the same data were catalogued under a study of T cells in Graves' hyperthyroidism and ophthalmopathy. From that report: A model built on 13 V-J features separated ophthalmopathy from stable hyperthyroidism.

The chain recombines TRBV20-1 with TRBJ2-1; D might be TRBD2 (6 bases). This TCR came from a woman in her 30s with Graves disease. The sequences come from peripheral blood mononuclear cells (PBMCs), collected at new diagnosis, from a patient treated with antithyroid drugs. For the CDR3, the DNA is TGCAGTGCTAGAGGACTAAGACTGGAGGGAGGCACGGGGGAGCAGTTCTTC. Amino acids: CSARGLRLEGGTGEQFF.